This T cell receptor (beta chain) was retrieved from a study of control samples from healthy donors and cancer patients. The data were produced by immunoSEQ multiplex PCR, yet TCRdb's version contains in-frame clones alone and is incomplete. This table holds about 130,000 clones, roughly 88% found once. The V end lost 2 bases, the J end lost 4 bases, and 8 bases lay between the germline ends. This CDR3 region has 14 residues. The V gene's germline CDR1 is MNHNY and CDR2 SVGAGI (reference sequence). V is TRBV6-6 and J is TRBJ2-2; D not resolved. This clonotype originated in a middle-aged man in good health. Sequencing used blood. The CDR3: CASSYRQATGELFF. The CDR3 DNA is TGTGCCAGCAGTTACCGTCAAGCCACCGGGGAGCTGTTTTTT.